This is a list of T cell receptor beta chains from one sample in a study of CD4 T cells in relation to SARS-CoV-2 and coronaviruses. The protocol was immunoSEQ multiplex PCR, while the TCRdb copy is restricted to in-frame clones and leaves out a portion. The sample includes about 22,000 clones, less than 85% of them seen just once. These receptors lack a known antigen. Sequencing input: CD4+ T cells from PBMCs, cultured in vitro. These receptors were taken from a human donor in good health. CDR3s include the opening cysteine and the closing phenylalanine or tryptophan. D genes are given only for firm matches. Some rows have no size entry. The others give once, few or many, or a class for an expanded clone.

len	v_gene	d_gene	j_gene	abundance	CDR3nt	CDR3aa
12	TRBV28	.	TRBJ1-3	.	TGTGCCAGCAGTTTAGGGGGAAACACCATATATTTT	CASSLGGNTIYF
14	TRBV12-5	.	TRBJ2-7	.	TGTGCTAGTGGTCCGGGCCAGGGAGAGAACGAGCAGTACTTC	CASGPGQGENEQYF
15	TRBV5-1	TRBD1	TRBJ2-2	.	TGCGCCAGCAGCCTCGGACAGGGTGGGACCGGGGAGCTGTTTTTT	CASSLGQGGTGELFF
14	TRBV6-5	TRBD1	TRBJ1-3	.	TGTGCCAGCGGGGACAGGGGGCAAGGAAACACCATATATTTT	CASGDRGQGNTIYF
12	TRBV14	.	TRBJ1-2	.	TGTGCCAGCAGCCAATCGGGCTATGGCTACACCTTC	CASSQSGYGYTF
15	TRBV11-2	.	TRBJ2-7	few	TGTGCCAGCAGCTTTGATGACCCTTTATATGACGAGCAGTACTTC	CASSFDDPLYDEQYF
12	TRBV24-1	.	TRBJ1-2	few	TGTGCCATTTCCCGAGGGGAGGCTGGCTACACCTTC	CAISRGEAGYTF
16	TRBV3-1/TRBV3-2	TRBD2	TRBJ2-3	.	TGTGCCAGCAGCCAGCGAGGAGCGGGGTCGAAAGATACGCAGTATTTT	CASSQRGAGSKDTQYF
17	TRBV4-1	TRBD2	TRBJ2-7	.	TGCGCCAGCAGCCAAGATCCTCAGCGGGAGTTACACTACGAGCAGTACTTC	CASSQDPQRELHYEQYF
17	TRBV14	TRBD1	TRBJ2-5	.	TGTGCCAGCAGCCAAGGGGTTGCAGGGGGATTTCCAAAGACCCAGTACTTC	CASSQGVAGGFPKTQYF
16	TRBV11-2	.	TRBJ1-2	.	TGTGCCAGCAGCTTAGCGGAGTATGACAGGCTCTATGGCTACACCTTC	CASSLAEYDRLYGYTF
13	TRBV7-8	.	TRBJ2-3	.	TGTGCCAGCAGTCTCGGAGGCACAGATACGCAGTATTTT	CASSLGGTDTQYF
15	TRBV19	TRBD1	TRBJ2-7	.	TGTGCCAGTAAAGGAAAAGGGACAGGGACCTACGAGCAGTACTTC	CASKGKGTGTYEQYF
12	TRBV20-1	.	TRBJ1-4	.	TGCAGTGCTAGTTTCGGACGGGGAAAACTGTTTTTT	CSASFGRGKLFF
19	TRBV19	TRBD2	TRBJ2-1	.	TGTGCCAGTAGTACCCCTTCAACCGGGACTAGGAAATTCCTAAATGAGCAGTTCTTC	CASSTPSTGTRKFLNEQFF
18	TRBV27	.	TRBJ2-1	.	TGTGCCAGCAGTTTATACCCCCCTAAGGGTACCTCCTACAATGAGCAGTTCTTC	CASSLYPPKGTSYNEQFF
15	TRBV28	.	TRBJ2-7	.	TGTGCCAGCAGTTTACCCGGGACAAACTCCTACGAGCAGTACTTC	CASSLPGTNSYEQYF
14	TRBV5-4	.	TRBJ1-1	.	TGTGCCAGCAGGGAGGCAGGGGTAGACACTGAAGCTTTCTTT	CASREAGVDTEAFF
12	TRBV30	.	TRBJ2-1	.	TGTGCCTGGAGGGGTTGGGGCGATGAGCAGTTCTTC	CAWRGWGDEQFF
13	TRBV6-5	.	TRBJ2-1	.	TGTGCCAGCAGTCAGACGGATGGGCAAAAGCAGTTCTTC	CASSQTDGQKQFF
14	TRBV5-1	TRBD1	TRBJ1-2	.	TGCGCCAGCAGCCCGTCAGGGGGCAGCTATGGCTACACCTTC	CASSPSGGSYGYTF
14	TRBV5-1	.	TRBJ2-5	.	TGCGCCAGCAGCTCCGGACCCGGCGGGGAGACCCAGTACTTC	CASSSGPGGETQYF
16	TRBV10-3	TRBD2	TRBJ2-1	.	TGTGCCATCGGCGGGACTAGCGGGAGGGCCTACAATGAGCAGTTCTTC	CAIGGTSGRAYNEQFF
15	TRBV5-1	.	TRBJ1-5	.	TGCGCCAGCAGCTCGGACGGGGGCGGCAATCAGCCCCAGCATTTT	CASSSDGGGNQPQHF
14	TRBV4-2	.	TRBJ1-2	.	TGTGCCAGCAGCCAGGTCGGTATCAACTATGGCTACACCTTC	CASSQVGINYGYTF
15	TRBV5-1	.	TRBJ2-7	once	TGCGCCAGCAGCAGGACCTACGGGACCACCTACGAGCAGTACTTC	CASSRTYGTTYEQYF
13	TRBV5-1	.	TRBJ1-1	.	TGCGCCAGCAGCTTTCGAAGGGGCACTGAAGCTTTCTTT	CASSFRRGTEAFF
12	TRBV6-1	.	TRBJ2-7	few	TGTGCCAGCAGTGAACTGGTCGGCGAGCAGTACTTC	CASSELVGEQYF
15	TRBV4-2	.	TRBJ2-4	.	TGTGCCAGCAGCCAAGGACTTGAGGCTACGTCCATTCAGTACTTC	CASSQGLEATSIQYF
15	TRBV7-2	TRBD2	TRBJ2-3	once	TGTGCCAGCAGCTACATAGCGGGAGACACAGATACGCAGTATTTT	CASSYIAGDTDTQYF
13	TRBV4-2	.	TRBJ2-1	medium-sized	TGTGCCAGCAGCCAAGCCCGGGTTGATGAGCAGTTCTTC	CASSQARVDEQFF
14	TRBV19	.	TRBJ2-2	.	TGTGCCAGTAACCGGGGTATGAGGTCCGGGGAGCTGTTTTTT	CASNRGMRSGELFF
14	TRBV19	.	TRBJ1-1	.	TGTGCCAGTAGTCCCAAAGTGGGGGGCACTGAAGCTTTCTTT	CASSPKVGGTEAFF
17	TRBV25-1	.	TRBJ1-3	.	TGTGCCAGCAGTCCGGGGTTATACCCGCTTGTGGGAAACACCATATATTTT	CASSPGLYPLVGNTIYF
15	TRBV5-1	.	TRBJ2-2	.	TGCGCCAGCCGTTTCGTGACAGAGAACACCGGGGAGCTGTTTTTT	CASRFVTENTGELFF
16	TRBV6-2/TRBV6-3	TRBD2	TRBJ2-7	once	TGTGCCAGCAGTTACGTTGGGACTAGCGGGAGGTACGAGCAGTACTTC	CASSYVGTSGRYEQYF
11	TRBV2	TRBD2	TRBJ2-5	few	TGTGCCAGCACCGGGGGGGAGACCCAGTACTTC	CASTGGETQYF
12	TRBV25-1	.	TRBJ2-7	.	TGTGCCAGCCGGTCCGGGTACCACGAGCAGTACTTC	CASRSGYHEQYF
13	TRBV5-6	.	TRBJ1-1	few	TGTGCCAGCAGCCTTCCTGGGAACACTGAAGCTTTCTTT	CASSLPGNTEAFF
14	TRBV6-4	.	TRBJ1-6	.	TGTGCCAGCAGTGAACAGGACCTTAATTCACCCCTCCACTTT	CASSEQDLNSPLHF
15	TRBV5-1	TRBD1	TRBJ2-7	.	TGCGCCAGCAGCAGCCAGGGACAGGGAAACTACGAGCAGTACTTC	CASSSQGQGNYEQYF
15	TRBV5-6	.	TRBJ1-1	.	TGTGCCAGCAGCGCTCCGGGACGGCAGAACACTGAAGCTTTCTTT	CASSAPGRQNTEAFF
14	TRBV5-4	.	TRBJ2-7	.	TGTGCCAGCAGCCGGACAGAGGCCACTAGAGAGCAGTACTTC	CASSRTEATREQYF
14	TRBV2	.	TRBJ2-7	.	TGTGCCAGCAGGGGTGGAGCGGCGAGCTACGAGCAGTACTTC	CASRGGAASYEQYF
14	TRBV11-2	.	TRBJ1-4	.	TGTGCCAGCAGCTTAGGACAGGCTAATGAAAAACTGTTTTTT	CASSLGQANEKLFF
16	TRBV14	TRBD2	TRBJ2-7	.	TGTGCCAGCAGCCAAGGGGAGGGACCACCGAACTACGAGCAGTACTTC	CASSQGEGPPNYEQYF
14	TRBV27	.	TRBJ2-1	.	TGTGCCAGCAAGGAGACATGGTCTTACAATGAGCAGTTCTTC	CASKETWSYNEQFF
14	TRBV19	.	TRBJ2-4	.	TGTGCCAGTAGTATTACCGGGGCGGGAAACATTCAGTACTTC	CASSITGAGNIQYF
16	TRBV11-3	TRBD1	TRBJ2-1	.	TGTGCCAGCAGCTTGACAGGGGGCGCAGGGTCCTCTGAGCAGTTCTTC	CASSLTGGAGSSEQFF
17	TRBV5-1	TRBD2	TRBJ2-5	.	TGCGCCAGCAGCTTTATGGCTAGCGGGATGAACTTGGAGACCCAGTACTTC	CASSFMASGMNLETQYF
13	TRBV12-3/TRBV12-4	.	TRBJ1-1	.	TGTGCCAACTCCCGTGGGGTCCTCACTGAAGCTTTCTTT	CANSRGVLTEAFF
20	TRBV5-1	TRBD2	TRBJ2-2	once	TGCGCCAGCAGCTTGGTGTCAGGGGGACTAGCGGTTCGGAGCACCGGGGAGCTGTTTTTT	CASSLVSGGLAVRSTGELFF